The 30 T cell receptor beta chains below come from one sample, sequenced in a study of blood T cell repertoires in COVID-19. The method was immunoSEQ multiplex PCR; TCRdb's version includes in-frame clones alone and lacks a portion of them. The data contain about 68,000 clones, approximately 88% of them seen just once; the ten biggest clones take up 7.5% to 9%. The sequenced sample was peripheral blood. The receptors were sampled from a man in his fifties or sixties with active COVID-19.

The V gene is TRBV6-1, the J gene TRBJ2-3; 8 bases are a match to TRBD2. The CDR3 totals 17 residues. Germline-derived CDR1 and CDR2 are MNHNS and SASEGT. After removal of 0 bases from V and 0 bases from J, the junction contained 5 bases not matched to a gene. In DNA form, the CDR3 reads TGTGCCAGCAGTGAAGCGCGTAGCGGGGTCAGCACAGATACGCAGTATTTT. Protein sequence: CASSEARSGVSTDTQYF.

The chain's CDR3 is CASSVVGENSPLHF. DNA for the CDR3: TGTGCCAGCAGCGTAGTTGGGGAGAATTCACCCCTCCACTTT. This chain connects TRBV9 to TRBJ1-6; unclear D gene. The germline V gene encodes CDR1 SGDLS and CDR2 YYNGEE. V shed 0 bases and J shed 7 bases, with 8 bases lying between them. This CDR3 region has 14 residues.

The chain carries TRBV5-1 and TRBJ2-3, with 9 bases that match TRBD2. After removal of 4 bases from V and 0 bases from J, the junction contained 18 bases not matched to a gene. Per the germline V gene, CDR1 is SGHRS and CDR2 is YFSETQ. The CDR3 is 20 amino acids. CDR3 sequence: CASSAGLAGTVPLSTDTQYF. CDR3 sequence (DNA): TGCGCCAGCAGCGCGGGGCTAGCGGGAACAGTACCTTTGAGCACAGATACGCAGTATTTT.

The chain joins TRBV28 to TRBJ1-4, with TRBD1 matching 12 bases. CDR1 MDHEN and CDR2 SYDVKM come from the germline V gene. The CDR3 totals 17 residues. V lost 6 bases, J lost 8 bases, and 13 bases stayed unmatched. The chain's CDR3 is CASSSALGGTGGEKLFF. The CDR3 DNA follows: TGTGCCAGCAGCTCTGCGCTTGGGGGGACAGGGGGCGAAAAACTGTTTTTT.

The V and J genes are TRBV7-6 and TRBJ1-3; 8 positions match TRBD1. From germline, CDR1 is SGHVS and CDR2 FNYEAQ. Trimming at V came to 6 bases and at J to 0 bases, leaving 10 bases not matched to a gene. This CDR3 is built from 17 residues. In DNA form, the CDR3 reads TGTGCCAGCAGTTTCCTTCAGGGGGCTGCCTCTGGAAACACCATATATTTT. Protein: CASSFLQGAASGNTIYF.

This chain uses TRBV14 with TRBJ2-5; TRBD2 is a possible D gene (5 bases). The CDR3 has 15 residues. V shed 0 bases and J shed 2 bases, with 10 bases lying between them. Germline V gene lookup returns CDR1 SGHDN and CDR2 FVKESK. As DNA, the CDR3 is TGTGCCAGCAGCCAAGATGAGGGCGCACAAGAGACCCAGTACTTC. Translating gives CASSQDEGAQETQYF.

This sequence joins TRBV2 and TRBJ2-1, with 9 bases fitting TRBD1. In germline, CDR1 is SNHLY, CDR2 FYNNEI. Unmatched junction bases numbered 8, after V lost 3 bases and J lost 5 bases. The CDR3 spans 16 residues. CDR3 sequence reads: CASSDPAGQGHNEQFF. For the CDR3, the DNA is TGTGCCAGCAGTGACCCAGCGGGACAGGGTCACAATGAGCAGTTCTTC.

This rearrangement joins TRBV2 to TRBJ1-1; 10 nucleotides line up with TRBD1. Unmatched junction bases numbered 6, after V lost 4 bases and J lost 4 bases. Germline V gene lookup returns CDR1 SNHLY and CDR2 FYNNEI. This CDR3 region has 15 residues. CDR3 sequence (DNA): TGTGCCAGCAGTGGTGCGGACAGGGGGGGCACTGAAGCTTTCTTT. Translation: CASSGADRGGTEAFF. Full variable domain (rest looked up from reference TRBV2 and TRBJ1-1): EPEVTQTPSHQVTQMGQEVILRCVPISNHLYFYWYRQILGQKVEFLVSFYNNEISEKSEIFDDQFSVERPDGSNFTLKIRSTKLEDSAMYFCASSGADRGGTEAFFGQGTRLTVV.

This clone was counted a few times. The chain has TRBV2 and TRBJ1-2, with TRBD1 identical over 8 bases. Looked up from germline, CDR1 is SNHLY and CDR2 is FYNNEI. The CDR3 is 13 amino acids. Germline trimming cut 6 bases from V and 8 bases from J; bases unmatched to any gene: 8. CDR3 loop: CASRKTGEKGYTF. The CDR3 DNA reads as TGTGCCAGCAGAAAGACAGGGGAGAAAGGCTACACCTTC.

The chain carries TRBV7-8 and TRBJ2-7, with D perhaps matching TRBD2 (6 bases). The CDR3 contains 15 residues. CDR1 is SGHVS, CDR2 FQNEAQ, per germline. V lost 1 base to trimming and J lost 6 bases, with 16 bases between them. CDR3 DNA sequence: TGTGCCAGCAGCTTAGTGGGGGGTGGTAAGGGCGAGCAGTACTTC. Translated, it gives CASSLVGGGKGEQYF.

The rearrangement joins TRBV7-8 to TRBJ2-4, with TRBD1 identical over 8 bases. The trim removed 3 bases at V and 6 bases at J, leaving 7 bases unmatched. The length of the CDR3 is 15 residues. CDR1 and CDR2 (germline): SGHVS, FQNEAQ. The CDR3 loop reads CASSFRGQGRNIQYF. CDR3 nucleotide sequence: TGTGCCAGCAGCTTTCGAGGACAGGGCAGAAACATTCAGTACTTC.

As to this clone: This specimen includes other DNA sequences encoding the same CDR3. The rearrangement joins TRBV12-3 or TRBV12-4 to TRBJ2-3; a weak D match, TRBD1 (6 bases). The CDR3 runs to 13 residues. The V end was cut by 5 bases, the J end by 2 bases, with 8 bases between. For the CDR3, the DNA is TGTGCCAGCAGTACAGGGTCCACAGATACGCAGTATTTT. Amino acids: CASSTGSTDTQYF.

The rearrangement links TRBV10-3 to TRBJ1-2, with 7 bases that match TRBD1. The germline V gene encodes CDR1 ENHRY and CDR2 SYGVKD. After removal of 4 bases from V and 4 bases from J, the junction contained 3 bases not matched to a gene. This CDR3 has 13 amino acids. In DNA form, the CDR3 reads TGTGCCATCAGTGGCGCAGGGGGCTATGGCTACACCTTC. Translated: CAISGAGGYGYTF.

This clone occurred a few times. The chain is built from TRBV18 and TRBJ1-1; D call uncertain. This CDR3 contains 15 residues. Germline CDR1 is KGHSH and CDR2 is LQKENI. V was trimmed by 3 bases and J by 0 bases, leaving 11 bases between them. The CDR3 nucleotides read TGTGCCAGCTCACCCGAGGGCAGATTGAACACTGAAGCTTTCTTT. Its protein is CASSPEGRLNTEAFF.

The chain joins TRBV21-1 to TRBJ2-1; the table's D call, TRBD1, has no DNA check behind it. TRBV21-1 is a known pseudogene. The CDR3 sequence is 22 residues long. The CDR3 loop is CASSKGISVGQGMFVSYNEQFF. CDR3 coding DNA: TGTGCCAGCAGCAAAGGAATTTCTGTAGGACAGGGGATGTTCGTGTCCTACAATGAGCAGTTCTTC.

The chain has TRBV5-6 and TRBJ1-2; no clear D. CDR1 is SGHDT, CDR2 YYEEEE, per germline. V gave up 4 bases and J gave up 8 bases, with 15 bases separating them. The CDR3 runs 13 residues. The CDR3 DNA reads TGTGCCAGCAGCCGGAGACTCAACGAGGGCTACACCTTC. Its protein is CASSRRLNEGYTF.

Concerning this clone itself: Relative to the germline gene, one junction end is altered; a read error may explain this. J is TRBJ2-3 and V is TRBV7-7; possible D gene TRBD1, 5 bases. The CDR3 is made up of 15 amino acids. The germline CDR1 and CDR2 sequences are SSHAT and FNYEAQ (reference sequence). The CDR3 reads CASSLARGRTDTQYF. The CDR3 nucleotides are TGTGCTAGCAGCTTAGCTAGGGGCCGCACAGATACGCAGTATTTT. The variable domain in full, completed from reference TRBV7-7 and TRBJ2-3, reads GAGVSQSPRYKVTKRGQDVTLRCDPISSHATLYWYQQALGQGPEFLTYFNYEAQPDKSGLPSDRFSAERPEGSISTLTIQRTEQRDSAMYRCASSLARGRTDTQYFGPGTRLTVL.

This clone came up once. In DNA, the CDR3 is TGCGCCAGCAGCTTGGAGGGGTCTGGGGCCAACGTCCTGACTTTC. Encoded protein: CASSLEGSGANVLTF. The chain employs TRBV5-1 and TRBJ2-6; possibly TRBD1 for D (5 bases). Germline V gives CDR1 SGHRS, CDR2 YFSETQ. The V gene lost 0 bases and the J gene lost 1 base, with 5 bases spanning the gap. This CDR3 has 15 amino acids.

This CDR3 reads CASSLGGTGWKDEQFF. Written as DNA, the CDR3 is TGTGCCAGCAGCTTAGGAGGGACAGGTTGGAAGGATGAGCAGTTCTTC. The chain couples TRBV13 to TRBJ2-1; 8 bases line up with TRBD1. The CDR3 has 16 amino acids. V lost 0 bases, J lost 8 bases, and 9 bases stayed unmatched. The V gene's germline CDR1 is PRHDT and CDR2 FYEKMQ (reference sequence).

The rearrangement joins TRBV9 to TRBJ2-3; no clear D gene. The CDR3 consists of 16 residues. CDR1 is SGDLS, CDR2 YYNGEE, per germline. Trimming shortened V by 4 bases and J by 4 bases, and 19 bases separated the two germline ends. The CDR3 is CASSPGPQQAPDTQYF. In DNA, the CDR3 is TGTGCCAGCAGCCCAGGCCCCCAGCAGGCTCCAGATACGCAGTATTTT. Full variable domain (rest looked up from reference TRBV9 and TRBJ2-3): DSGVTQTPKHLITATGQRVTLRCSPRSGDLSVYWYQQSLDQGLQFLIQYYNGEERAKGNILERFSAQQFPDLHSELNLSSLELGDSALYFCASSPGPQQAPDTQYFGPGTRLTVL.

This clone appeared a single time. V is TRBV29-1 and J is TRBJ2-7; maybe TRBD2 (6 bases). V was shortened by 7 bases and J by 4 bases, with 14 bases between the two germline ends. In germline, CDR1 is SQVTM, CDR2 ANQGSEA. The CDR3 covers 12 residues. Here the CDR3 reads CSGRGEGYEQYF. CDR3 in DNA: TGCAGCGGGAGGGGAGAAGGTTACGAGCAGTACTTC.

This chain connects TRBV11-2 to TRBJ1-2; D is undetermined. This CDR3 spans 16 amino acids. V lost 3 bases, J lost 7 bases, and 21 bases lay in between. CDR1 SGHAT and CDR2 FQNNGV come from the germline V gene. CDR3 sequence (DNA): TGTGCCAGCAGCTTTTCAGTCCGGGTTGGAGGACGTGGCTACACCTTC. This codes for CASSFSVRVGGRGYTF.

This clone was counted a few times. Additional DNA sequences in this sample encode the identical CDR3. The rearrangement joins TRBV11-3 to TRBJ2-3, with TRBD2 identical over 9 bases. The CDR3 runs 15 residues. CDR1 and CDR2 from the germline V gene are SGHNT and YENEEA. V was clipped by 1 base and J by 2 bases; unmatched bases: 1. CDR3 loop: CASSLGLAVTDTQYF. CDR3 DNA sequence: TGTGCCAGCAGCTTAGGACTAGCGGTCACAGATACGCAGTATTTT. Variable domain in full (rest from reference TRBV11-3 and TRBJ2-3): EAGVVQSPRYKIIEKKQPVAFWCNPISGHNTLYWYLQNLGQGPELLIRYENEEAVDDSQLPKDRFSAERLKGVDSTLKIQPAELGDSAVYLCASSLGLAVTDTQYFGPGTRLTVL.

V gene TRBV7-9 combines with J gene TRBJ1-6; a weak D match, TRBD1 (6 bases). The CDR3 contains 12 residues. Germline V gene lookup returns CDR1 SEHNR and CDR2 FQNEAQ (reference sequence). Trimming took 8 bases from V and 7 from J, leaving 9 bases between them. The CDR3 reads CASGQGNSPLHF. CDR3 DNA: TGTGCCAGCGGCCAGGGGAATTCACCCCTCCACTTT.

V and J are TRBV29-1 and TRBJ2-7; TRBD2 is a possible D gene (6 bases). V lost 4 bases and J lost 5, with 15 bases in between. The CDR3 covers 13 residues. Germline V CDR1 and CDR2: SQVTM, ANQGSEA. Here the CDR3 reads CSVAGLAANEQYF. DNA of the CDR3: TGCAGCGTTGCTGGGTTAGCGGCCAACGAGCAGTACTTC.

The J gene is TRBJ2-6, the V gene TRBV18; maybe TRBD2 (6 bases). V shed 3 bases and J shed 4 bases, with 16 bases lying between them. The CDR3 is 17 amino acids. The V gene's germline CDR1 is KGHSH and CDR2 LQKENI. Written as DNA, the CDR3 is TGTGCCAGCTCACCCCCGGTTGGGGGGTCAGGGGCCAACGTCCTGACTTTC. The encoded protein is CASSPPVGGSGANVLTF.

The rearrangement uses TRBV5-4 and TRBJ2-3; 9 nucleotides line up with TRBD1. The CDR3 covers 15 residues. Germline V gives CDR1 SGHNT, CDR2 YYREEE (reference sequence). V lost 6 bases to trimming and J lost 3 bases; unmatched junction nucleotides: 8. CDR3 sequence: CASNRNGQGTDTQYF. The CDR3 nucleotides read TGTGCCAGCAACAGGAACGGACAGGGGACAGATACGCAGTATTTT. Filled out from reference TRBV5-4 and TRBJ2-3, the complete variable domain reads ETGVTQSPTHLIKTRGQQVTLRCSSQSGHNTVSWYQQALGQGPQFIFQYYREEENGRGNFPPRFSGLQFPNYSSELNVNALELDDSALYLCASNRNGQGTDTQYFGPGTRLTVL.

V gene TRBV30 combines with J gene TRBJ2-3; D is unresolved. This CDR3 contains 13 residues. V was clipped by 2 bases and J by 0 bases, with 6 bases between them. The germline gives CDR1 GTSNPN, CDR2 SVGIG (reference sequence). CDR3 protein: CAWSPGSTDTQYF. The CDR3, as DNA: TGTGCCTGGAGTCCCGGGAGCACAGATACGCAGTATTTT.

The DNA of the CDR3 is TGTGCCAGCAGTGGGTTGAGGGGGCGCGGAAGCACCGGGGAGCTGTTTTTT. This codes for CASSGLRGRGSTGELFF. The chain recombines TRBV6-1 with TRBJ2-2; TRBD1 agrees at 7 bases. This CDR3 is built from 17 residues. The ends lost 4 bases at V and 4 bases at J; junction bases unmatched: 12. From germline, CDR1 is MNHNS and CDR2 SASEGT.

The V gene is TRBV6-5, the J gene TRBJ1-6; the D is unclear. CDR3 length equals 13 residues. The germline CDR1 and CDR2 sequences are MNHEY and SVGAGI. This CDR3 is CAASSALYSPLHF. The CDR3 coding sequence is TGTGCAGCGAGCAGCGCCCTGTATTCACCCCTCCACTTT.